This T cell receptor beta chain derives from a study of T cells in Graves' hyperthyroidism and ophthalmopathy. Overall study context: Sampling of peripheral blood happened at initial diagnosis, prior to any treatment. Overall study results and limits: Most clonotypes expanded in the thyroid (above 0.001) were also present in blood.

The CDR3 contains 14 residues. CDR1 is LNHDA, CDR2 SQIVND, per germline (reference sequence). V gave up 4 bases and J gave up 1 base, with 8 bases separating them. Note on this clonotype: Its antigen remains unknown.

Lactation, pregnancy, other autoimmune disease or uncontrolled infection led to exclusion of patients. Using around 10 ml of fresh peripheral blood, PBMCs were prepared. Authors of the study amplified TCR beta CDR3 regions from RNA transcripts. The TCR CDR3 first-round RT-PCR relied on the HTBI primer set. TCRdb passed the multiplex PCR reads through MiXCR, listing each CDR3 protein once. The table records approximately 490,000 distinct CDR3 sequences, about 20% of them present only once. The origin of this receptor is a woman aged 70-85 years with Graves' ophthalmopathy. V is TRBV19 and J is TRBJ2-1, with D perhaps assigned TRBD1 or TRBD2 (5 bases each). Sequencing used blood. CDR3 in DNA: TGTGCCAGTAGTAGGGACGTTTCCTACAATGAGCAGTTCTTC. Encoded protein: CASSRDVSYNEQFF.